This passage covers 9 T cell receptor beta chains from one sample sequenced in a study of T cells in Graves' hyperthyroidism and ophthalmopathy. Amplified TCR beta CDR3 regions derived from RNA transcripts. A set of HTBI primers served as the primers for a first-round RT-PCR of the TCR CDR3. TCRdb reprocessed the multiplex PCR reads via MiXCR and lists one record per CDR3 protein. Of about 290,000 distinct CDR3 sequences detected, roughly 14% appear once; the ten largest clones hold almost 8%. The sequenced sample was blood. The receptors come from a woman in her thirties with Graves' hyperthyroidism that later progressed to Graves' ophthalmopathy.

This clonotype was detected many times. V usage is TRBV7-3 and J usage is TRBJ2-2, with TRBD2 identical over 13 bases. The CDR3 is made up of 17 amino acids. Per germline, CDR1 SGHTA and CDR2 FQGTGA. After removal of 2 bases from V and 7 bases from J, the junction contained 7 bases not matched to a gene. CDR3 residues: CASSLVGTSGTVGELFF. Here the CDR3 DNA reads TGTGCCAGCAGCTTAGTAGGGACTAGCGGGACTGTCGGGGAGCTGTTTTTT.

Many counts were recorded for this clonotype. The chain links TRBV12-3 or TRBV12-4 to TRBJ2-1, with 7 bases identical to TRBD1. J gave up 3 bases and V 6 bases, and 8 bases lay outside the gene matches. CDR3 size: 15 residues. In nucleotides, the CDR3 is TGTGCCAGCAGACCGAGACAGGGCGACTACAATGAGCAGTTCTTC. Its protein is CASRPRQGDYNEQFF.

In this sample, this clonotype turned up many times. V is TRBV7-9 and J is TRBJ2-5, with D maybe TRBD2 (5 bases). Germline CDR1 and CDR2: SEHNR and FQNEAQ (reference sequence). The CDR3 length is 15 residues. V lost 3 bases, J lost 4 bases, and 15 bases lay in between. The CDR3, as DNA: TGTGCCAGCAGCTTCCCTCGAGGGAGAGGAGAGACCCAGTACTTC. It is translated as CASSFPRGRGETQYF.

This clonotype was counted at least ten times. This sequence joins TRBV7-9 and TRBJ1-2; 9 positions agree with TRBD1. This CDR3 spans 14 amino acids. The ends lost 4 bases at V and 9 bases at J; junction bases unmatched: 9. The germline V gene has CDR1 SEHNR and CDR2 FQNEAQ (reference sequence). CDR3 protein: CASSSPGQGSSYTF. The DNA of the CDR3 is TGTGCCAGCAGCTCCCCGGGACAGGGAAGTAGCTACACCTTC.

This chain connects TRBV6-2 or TRBV6-3 to TRBJ2-7; 8 nucleotides align to TRBD1. After removal of 7 bases from V and 5 bases from J, the junction contained 7 bases not matched to a gene. The CDR3 loop spans 13 amino acids. CDR1 is MNHEY, CDR2 SVGEGT, per germline. The CDR3 coding sequence is TGTGCCAGCAACACCGACAGGGGCAACGAGCAGTACTTC. This sequence encodes CASNTDRGNEQYF.

This clonotype was seen at least ten times. This chain joins TRBV27 and TRBJ1-5, with TRBD1 as a possible D gene (5 bases). The CDR3 consists of 14 residues. Trimming stripped 5 bases from V and 5 bases from J, with 13 bases between. Germline V gene lookup returns CDR1 MNHEY and CDR2 SMNVEV (reference sequence). CDR3 sequence (DNA): TGTGCCAGCAGTGTGTCCGGGGCGTATCAGCCCCAGCATTTT. Residues: CASSVSGAYQPQHF.

This clonotype appeared many times. V gene TRBV20-1 combines with J gene TRBJ2-3; D might be TRBD1 or TRBD2, each matching 5 bases. V shed 0 bases and J shed 2 bases, with 12 bases lying between them. The CDR3 sequence is 15 residues long. In germline, CDR1 is DFQATT, CDR2 SNEGSKA (reference sequence). In nucleotides, the CDR3 is TGCAGTGCTAGAGACTCTGGGACGATCACAGATACGCAGTATTTT. It codes for CSARDSGTITDTQYF.

This clonotype was seen a handful of times. The chain employs TRBV25-1 and TRBJ1-2; no definite D call. Germline loops: CDR1 MGHDK, CDR2 SYGVNS. Trimming pared 1 base from V and 8 bases from J, leaving 11 bases between. The length of the CDR3 is 13 residues. CDR3 protein: CASSESGGWGYTF. DNA for the CDR3: TGTGCCAGCAGTGAATCCGGCGGGTGGGGCTACACCTTC.

This clonotype was counted between two and nine times. The V gene is TRBV18, the J gene TRBJ2-6; TRBD2 agrees at 9 bases. The CDR3 runs to 17 residues. In germline, CDR1 is KGHSH, CDR2 LQKENI. Unmatched junction bases numbered 3, after V lost 3 bases and J lost 0 bases. The CDR3 protein is CASSPTSGSSGANVLTF. The DNA for the CDR3 is TGTGCCAGCTCACCGACTAGCGGCAGCTCTGGGGCCAACGTCCTGACTTTC.